This TCR beta chain is from a study of shared clonotypes between healthy human individuals. For the study at large: The composition of the donors was a couple of women and a few men aged 18 to 49. Every donor yielded three CD4 naive, three CD4 memory, two CD8 naive and one CD8 memory plate.

This CDR3 comprises 14 residues. Per the germline V gene, CDR1 is GTSNPN and CDR2 is SVGIG (reference sequence). V trimming: 8 bases; J trimming: 4 bases; junction bases outside the gene matches: 10. Clones were sequenced by immunoSEQ multiplex PCR, and TCRdb holds only the in-frame ones, with some missing. The data contain under 1,100,000 clones, more than 75% of them seen just once; the ten biggest clones take up roughly 0.61%. The authors divided CD4+ cells into CD45RA+ naive and CD45RA-negative memory subsets. V usage is TRBV30 and J usage is TRBJ2-3; 9 nucleotides line up with TRBD2. Material: memory CD4+ T cells from PBMCs. The sample's subset: CD45RA-negative fraction. This TCR derives from a man aged 18-30 years in good health. Some clones in this sample may be carry-over from other donors' samples. The CDR3 bases are TGTGCCGCTTCCGGGACTAGCATGTCAGATACGCAGTATTTT. Protein: CAASGTSMSDTQYF.